These 29 T cell receptor beta chains were all obtained from the same sample, sequenced in a study of OX40 agonist ivuxolimab in advanced cancers. The repertoire was sequenced with immunoSEQ multiplex PCR; TCRdb's copy has only in-frame clones and lacks some. The profile shows 40,000 or so clones, around 89% of them singletons. The sample in question was CD4+ or CD8+ T cells sorted from blood, obtained in a trial of the OX40 agonist ivuxolimab. The receptor set was obtained from an adult with an advanced solid tumor such as melanoma, head and neck, liver or kidney cancer.

The V gene is TRBV4-1, the J gene TRBJ1-1; D possibly corresponds to TRBD1 (5 bases). Germline lookup yields CDR1 MGHRA and CDR2 YSYEKL. V lost 0 bases to trimming and J lost 4 bases, with 21 bases between them. The CDR3 is made up of 18 amino acids. For the CDR3, the DNA is TGCGCCAGCAGCCAAGAATCTTATAAAGGGGCAGCGGGCACTGAAGCTTTCTTT. This sequence encodes CASSQESYKGAAGTEAFF.

The chain uses TRBV7-3 and TRBJ2-1, with TRBD2 identical over 14 bases. The CDR3 spans 16 residues. V shed 5 bases, J shed 5 bases, and the junction held 5 bases outside the gene matches. The germline gives CDR1 SGHTA, CDR2 FQGTGA. In DNA, the CDR3 is TGTGCCAGCAGCATGACTAGCGGGGGGGCTCACAATGAGCAGTTCTTC. It specifies CASSMTSGGAHNEQFF.

The chain joins TRBV25-1 to TRBJ1-2; 10 positions agree with TRBD1. This CDR3 is built from 16 residues. Germline trimming cut 1 base from V and 3 bases from J; bases unmatched to any gene: 5. Germline V gene lookup returns CDR1 MGHDK and CDR2 SYGVNS. Here the CDR3 DNA reads TGTGCCAGCAGTGAATTGGTGGACAGGGGGTACTATGGCTACACCTTC. Its protein product is CASSELVDRGYYGYTF.

This sequence joins TRBV5-1 and TRBJ2-5, with 8 positions matching TRBD1. The tail of the sequence fits TRBJ2-7 better, so the J call may be wrong. The germline V gene has CDR1 SGHRS and CDR2 YFSETQ. This CDR3 spans 14 amino acids. CDR3 region: CASSLAQTGDEQYF. The CDR3 nucleotides read TGCGCCAGCAGCTTGGCCCAGACAGGGGACGAGCAGTACTTC.

The chain links TRBV29-1 to TRBJ2-5, with a weak D call TRBD2 (5 bases). V was pared by 3 bases and J by 5 bases, with 10 bases between. The germline CDR1 and CDR2 sequences are SQVTM and ANQGSEA. The length of the CDR3 is 12 residues. This chain's CDR3 is CSVEYPGETQYF. The CDR3 DNA follows: TGCAGCGTTGAGTATCCGGGGGAGACCCAGTACTTC. Full variable domain (remainder filled in from reference TRBV29-1 and TRBJ2-5): SAVISQKPSRDICQRGTSLTIQCQVDSQVTMMFWYRQQPGQSLTLIATANQGSEATYESGFVIDKFPISRPNLTFSTLTVSNMSPEDSSIYLCSVEYPGETQYFGPGTRLLVL.

V usage is TRBV25-1 and J usage is TRBJ2-3; D is ambiguous. V was clipped by 4 bases and J by 2 bases, with 4 bases between them. The CDR3 totals 12 residues. Germline values: CDR1 MGHDK, CDR2 SYGVNS. The CDR3 reads CASSASTDTQYF. The CDR3 bases are TGTGCCAGCAGTGCGTCCACAGATACGCAGTATTTT.

The V gene is TRBV6-6, the J gene TRBJ1-6, with no clear D. The CDR3 has 13 amino acids. V was trimmed by 0 bases and J by 7 bases, leaving 4 bases between them. The germline V gene encodes CDR1 MNHNY and CDR2 SVGAGI (reference sequence). CDR3 DNA sequence: TGTGCCAGCAGTTACTCGTTCAATTCACCCCTCCACTTT. Its translation is CASSYSFNSPLHF.

V is TRBV29-1 and J is TRBJ2-2; 8 bases line up with TRBD1. This CDR3 contains 14 residues. Germline V CDR1 and CDR2: SQVTM, ANQGSEA. The junction had 5 bases not matched to a gene; V was cut back by 6 bases and J by 2 bases. CDR3 region: CSVPGQGNTGELFF. CDR3 DNA sequence: TGCAGCGTCCCCGGACAGGGAAACACCGGGGAGCTGTTTTTT.

For the CDR3, the DNA is TGCGCCAGCAGCCCAAATTTCGTCCGGACAGCCGGAAACACCATATATTTT. Its translation is CASSPNFVRTAGNTIYF. The V and J genes are TRBV4-1 and TRBJ1-3, with a possible D match to TRBD1 (6 bases). CDR1 and CDR2 from the germline V gene are MGHRA and YSYEKL. Trimming removed 4 bases from V and 4 bases from J, with 20 bases in between. The CDR3 length is 17 residues.

This clone was found once. CDR3 protein: CASRDPRVNTEAFF. The CDR3, as DNA: TGCGCCAGCAGAGACCCACGGGTGAACACTGAAGCTTTCTTT. This chain connects TRBV5-1 to TRBJ1-1; D unresolved. Trimming shortened V by 5 bases and J by 0 bases, and 11 bases separated the two germline ends. The length of the CDR3 is 14 residues. Germline V gives CDR1 SGHRS, CDR2 YFSETQ.

The V gene is TRBV9, the J gene TRBJ2-7; D gene ambiguous. V lost 1 base and J lost 1, with 12 bases in between. The V gene's germline CDR1 is SGDLS and CDR2 YYNGEE. This CDR3 comprises 15 residues. CDR3 protein: CASSVTPVPSYEQYF. The CDR3 DNA follows: TGTGCCAGCAGCGTAACCCCAGTCCCTTCCTACGAGCAGTACTTC.

The chain employs TRBV5-4 and TRBJ1-2; 7 nucleotides agree with TRBD1. Trimming took 0 bases from V and 1 from J; bases not matched to a gene: 3. Germline V CDR1 and CDR2: SGHNT, YYREEE (reference sequence). CDR3 size: 15 residues. The CDR3 region has the DNA TGTGCCAGCAGCTTGGGGGGGACAGATAACTATGGCTACACCTTC. This sequence encodes CASSLGGTDNYGYTF.

V gene TRBV4-1 combines with J gene TRBJ1-1; D is undetermined. This CDR3 region has 15 residues. With 3 bases removed from V and 5 bases from J, the gap between germline ends came to 16 bases. Germline V lookup: CDR1 MGHRA, CDR2 YSYEKL. In nucleotides, the CDR3 is TGCGCCAGCAGCCAGGGTACGGCTGGAAGGACTGAAGCTTTCTTT. Translated: CASSQGTAGRTEAFF.

The gene calls are TRBV7-9 and TRBJ2-3, with 10 bases aligning to TRBD2. Trimming removed 4 bases from V and 4 bases from J; junction bases left unmatched: 5. The CDR3 runs to 15 residues. CDR1 is SEHNR and CDR2 is FQNEAQ in the germline V gene (reference sequence). CDR3: CASSYTSGVPDTQYF. The CDR3 DNA reads TGTGCCAGCAGCTACACTAGCGGGGTCCCAGATACGCAGTATTTT.

The chain joins TRBV10-3 to TRBJ2-7; maybe TRBD2 (6 bases). V shed 8 bases and J shed 0 bases, with 11 bases lying between them. CDR3 size: 13 residues. Germline V lookup: CDR1 ENHRY, CDR2 SYGVKD. The CDR3 here is CAIGGSSSYEQYF. The CDR3 bases are TGTGCCATCGGAGGGAGTAGCTCCTACGAGCAGTACTTC.

This chain links TRBV25-1 with TRBJ1-2; D unresolved. The CDR3 length is 15 residues. Trimming removed 6 bases from V and 4 bases from J, with 18 bases in between. The germline CDR1 and CDR2 sequences are MGHDK and SYGVNS. CDR3 DNA sequence: TGTGCCAGCAGAAAAACCGGGCCAGCTGGCTATGGCTACACCTTC. It is translated as CASRKTGPAGYGYTF.

The J gene is TRBJ2-7, the V gene TRBV29-1; D possibly corresponds to TRBD1 (5 bases). The germline V gene has CDR1 SQVTM and CDR2 ANQGSEA. The V and J ends lost 6 bases and 0 bases respectively, with 12 bases between them. The CDR3 extends over 13 amino acids. For the CDR3, the DNA is TGCAGCGTGAGGCAGGGCCGCTCCTACGAGCAGTACTTC. It encodes CSVRQGRSYEQYF.

CDR3 nucleotides: TGCGCCAGCAGCTTGGAAGGGTATGGCTACACCTTC. Protein sequence: CASSLEGYGYTF. The rearrangement links TRBV5-1 to TRBJ1-2; D remains ambiguous. The germline gives CDR1 SGHRS, CDR2 YFSETQ. V was shortened by 0 bases and J by 5 bases, with 5 bases between the two germline ends. This CDR3 region has 12 residues.

This clone came up once. This sequence joins TRBV27 and TRBJ1-2; 9 nucleotides agree with TRBD1. This CDR3 is built from 13 residues. Germline CDR1 reads MNHEY; CDR2 reads SMNVEV (reference sequence). J was trimmed by 8 bases and V by 4 bases; bases with no gene match: 5. CDR3 residues: CASSSRTGAGYTF. Written as DNA, the CDR3 is TGTGCCAGCAGTTCCAGGACAGGGGCAGGCTACACCTTC.

V usage is TRBV5-7 and J usage is TRBJ1-2; the D gene is possibly TRBD1 (6 bases). TRBV5-7 is identified as an open reading frame with a role that is uncertain. The CDR3 is made up of 18 amino acids. The V and J ends lost 3 bases and 5 bases respectively, with 26 bases between them. Written as DNA, the CDR3 is TGTGCCAGCAGCTCGACAGGTTCGAGGTCCGCTAATGTGTATGGCTACACCTTC. Translating gives CASSSTGSRSANVYGYTF.

The rearrangement uses TRBV13 and TRBJ2-4, with 11 bases lining up with TRBD1. The CDR3 loop spans 16 amino acids. The V segment lost 1 base and the J segment 9 bases; nucleotides outside the gene matches: 8. The V gene's germline CDR1 is PRHDT and CDR2 FYEKMQ (reference sequence). The DNA for the CDR3 is TGTGCCAGCAGCTTAGCCACGGGGACAGGGGGAGGCATTCAGTACTTC. Residues: CASSLATGTGGGIQYF. Drawing the rest from reference TRBV13 and TRBJ2-4, the complete variable domain is AAGVIQSPRHLIKEKRETATLKCYPIPRHDTVYWYQQGPGQDPQFLISFYEKMQSDKGSIPDRFSAQQFSDYHSELNMSSLELGDSALYFCASSLATGTGGGIQYFGAGTRLSVL.

This chain joins TRBV5-1 and TRBJ2-1; D is possibly TRBD1 or TRBD2 (6 bases each). The length of the CDR3 is 14 residues. Per germline, CDR1 SGHRS and CDR2 YFSETQ. Trimming stripped 5 bases from V and 6 bases from J, with 15 bases between. The CDR3 reads CASSDIGGPNEQFF. The CDR3 coding sequence is TGCGCCAGCAGTGATATCGGGGGCCCCAATGAGCAGTTCTTC. Looking up the rest from reference TRBV5-1 and TRBJ2-1 gives the full variable domain: KAGVTQTPRYLIKTRGQQVTLSCSPISGHRSVSWYQQTPGQGLQFLFEYFSETQRNKGNFPGRFSGRQFSNSRSEMNVSTLELGDSALYLCASSDIGGPNEQFFGPGTRLTVL.

The rearrangement uses TRBV7-3 and TRBJ2-3, with 9 bases aligning to TRBD2. This CDR3 spans 15 amino acids. Germline values: CDR1 SGHTA, CDR2 FQGTGA. The V and J ends lost 2 bases and 4 bases, in that order; junction bases with no gene match: 4. The CDR3 DNA reads TGTGCCAGCAGCTTAGGGCGGGGGGGACCAGATACGCAGTATTTT. It specifies CASSLGRGGPDTQYF.

The chain employs TRBV19 and TRBJ1-1, with 8 positions matching TRBD1. Germline assignment: CDR1 LNHDA and CDR2 SQIVND (reference sequence). The CDR3 totals 16 residues. V was clipped by 7 bases and J by 1 base; unmatched bases: 11. CDR3 protein: CASIRRNRGRNTEAFF. The DNA of the CDR3 is TGTGCCAGTATAAGGCGGAACAGGGGGAGGAACACTGAAGCTTTCTTT.

V and J are TRBV9 and TRBJ1-2; D might be TRBD1 (5 bases). Germline CDR1 and CDR2: SGDLS and YYNGEE. Trimming left V 3 bases short and J 1 base short, with 16 bases between. CDR3 length: 16 residues. The CDR3 sequence is CASSANSQGVNYGYTF. The DNA for the CDR3 is TGTGCCAGCAGCGCCAATTCACAAGGGGTTAACTATGGCTACACCTTC.

CDR3: CASSPPVNLREQYF. The CDR3 region has the DNA TGTGCCAGCTCACCACCGGTTAACCTAAGGGAGCAGTACTTC. This chain links TRBV18 with TRBJ2-7; D remains unclear. V gave up 0 bases and J gave up 7 bases, with 13 bases separating them. This CDR3 comprises 14 residues. CDR1 KGHSH and CDR2 LQKENI come from the germline V gene.

The rearrangement links TRBV5-1 to TRBJ1-4; D not certain. In germline, CDR1 is SGHRS, CDR2 YFSETQ. V was cut by 0 bases and J by 10 bases, with 10 bases left in between. The CDR3 loop spans 13 amino acids. In DNA, the CDR3 is TGCGCCAGCAGCTTGGGGGATCTCGGAAAACTGTTTTTT. Its protein product is CASSLGDLGKLFF.

The CDR3 reads CASSYSYGTQYF. The CDR3 coding sequence is TGTGCCAGCAGCTACTCTTACGGTACGCAGTATTTT. The chain employs TRBV7-2 and TRBJ2-3; D not certain. Germline V gives CDR1 SGHTA, CDR2 FQGNSA. V gave up 4 bases and J gave up 8 bases, with 10 bases separating them. The CDR3 is made up of 12 amino acids.

The rearrangement uses TRBV28 and TRBJ2-3; 9 bases line up with TRBD1. Germline CDR1 reads MDHEN; CDR2 reads SYDVKM. The V segment lost 7 bases and the J segment 3 bases; nucleotides outside the gene matches: 2. The CDR3 is 13 amino acids. As DNA, the CDR3 is TGTGCCAGCACGGGACAGGGAACAGATACGCAGTATTTT. Residues: CASTGQGTDTQYF.